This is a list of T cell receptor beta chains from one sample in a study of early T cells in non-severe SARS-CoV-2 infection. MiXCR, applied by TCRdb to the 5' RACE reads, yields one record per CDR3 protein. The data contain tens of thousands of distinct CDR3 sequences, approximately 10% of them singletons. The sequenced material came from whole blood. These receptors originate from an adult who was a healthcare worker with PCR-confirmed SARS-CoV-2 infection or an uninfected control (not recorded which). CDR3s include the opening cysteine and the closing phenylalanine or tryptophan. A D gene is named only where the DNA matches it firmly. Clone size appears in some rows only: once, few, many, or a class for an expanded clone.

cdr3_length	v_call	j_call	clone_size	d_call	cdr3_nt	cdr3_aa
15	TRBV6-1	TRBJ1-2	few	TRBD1	TGTGCCAGCAGGGCGACAGGGAGGTCGGTCTATGGCTACACCTTC	CASRATGRSVYGYTF
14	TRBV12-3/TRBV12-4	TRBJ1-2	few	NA	TGTGCCAGCAGTTCCCGGGTGGTTGACTATGGCTACACCTTC	CASSSRVVDYGYTF
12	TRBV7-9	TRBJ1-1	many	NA	TGTGCCAGCAGCTTAGGCGGGTCTGAAGCTTTCTTT	CASSLGGSEAFF
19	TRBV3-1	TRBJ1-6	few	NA	TGTGCCAGCAGCCACCCCGGGACTCCGAGGAGCTCCTATAATTCACCCCTCCACTTT	CASSHPGTPRSSYNSPLHF
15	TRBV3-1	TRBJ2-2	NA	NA	TGTGCCAGCACCGAAACCCCATTCAACACCGGGGAGCTGTTTTTT	CASTETPFNTGELFF
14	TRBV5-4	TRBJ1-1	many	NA	TGTGCCAGCTTCGGTTTTGGGCGGACCACTGAAGCTTTCTTT	CASFGFGRTTEAFF
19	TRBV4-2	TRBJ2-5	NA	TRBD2	TGTGCCAGCAGCCAAGGGACTAGCGGGGCCAAGGGGTACCAAGAGACCCAGTACTTC	CASSQGTSGAKGYQETQYF
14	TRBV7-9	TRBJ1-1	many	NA	TGTGCCAGCAGCTTAGTGGGCGACAGTGCGGAAGCTTTCTTT	CASSLVGDSAEAFF
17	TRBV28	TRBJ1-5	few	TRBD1	TGTGCCAGCAGATCCAACAGGGGCACTGGGAGCAATCAGCCCCAGCATTTT	CASRSNRGTGSNQPQHF
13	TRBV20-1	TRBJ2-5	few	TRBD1	TGCAGTGCCCCGGGACAGCTTCAAGAGACCCAGTACTTC	CSAPGQLQETQYF
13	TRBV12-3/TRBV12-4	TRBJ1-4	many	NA	TGTGCCAGCAGACCGGACCAGGCCGAAAAACTGTTTTTT	CASRPDQAEKLFF
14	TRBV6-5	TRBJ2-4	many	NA	TGTGCCAGCAGTCTGGGAGGTGCCAAAAACATTCAGTACTTC	CASSLGGAKNIQYF
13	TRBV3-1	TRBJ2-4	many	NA	TGTGCCAGCAGCCATATGTCCCAAAACATTCAGTACTTC	CASSHMSQNIQYF
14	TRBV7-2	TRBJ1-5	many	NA	TGTGCCAGCAGCTCCCGCTTAGGCAATCAGCCCCAGCATTTT	CASSSRLGNQPQHF
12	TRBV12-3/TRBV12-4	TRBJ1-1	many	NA	TGTGCCAGCAGTTTTATAACTCGCGGAGCTTTCTTT	CASSFITRGAFF
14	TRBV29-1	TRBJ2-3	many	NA	TGCAGCGTTGCGCTAGTCTCTGGTACAGATACGCAGTATTTT	CSVALVSGTDTQYF
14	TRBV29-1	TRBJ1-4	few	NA	TGCAGCGCCCTCCGTAGCGGAGCTAATGAAAAACTGTTTTTT	CSALRSGANEKLFF
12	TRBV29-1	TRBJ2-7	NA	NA	TGCAGCGTTCCGGGACAAGGGAACGAGCAGTACTTC	CSVPGQGNEQYF
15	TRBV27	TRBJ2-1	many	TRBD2	TGTGCCAGCAGTTTAGGCGGGGGGACTTATAATGAGCAGTTCTTC	CASSLGGGTYNEQFF
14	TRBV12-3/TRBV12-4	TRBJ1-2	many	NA	TGTGCCAGCAGCCTTCGGACCGAGAACTATGGCTACACCTTC	CASSLRTENYGYTF
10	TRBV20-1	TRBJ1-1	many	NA	TGCAGTGCTAGTAGGCCGTTGGCTTTCTTT	CSASRPLAFF
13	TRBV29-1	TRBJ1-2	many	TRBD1	TGCAGCGTTGAACAGGGGGAAGGGTATGGCTACACCTTC	CSVEQGEGYGYTF
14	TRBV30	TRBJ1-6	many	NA	TGTGCGTCGCAGGGAGATATCCTGGATTCACCCCTCCACTTT	CASQGDILDSPLHF
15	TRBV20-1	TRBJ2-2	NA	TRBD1	TGCAGTGCAACAGCCGGGACAGCGAACACCGGGGAGCTGTTTTTT	CSATAGTANTGELFF
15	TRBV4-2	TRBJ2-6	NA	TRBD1	TGTGCCAGCAGCATGACAGGGGCTGGGGCCAACGTCCTGACTTTC	CASSMTGAGANVLTF
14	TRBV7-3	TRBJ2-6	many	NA	TGTGCCAGCAGCCCCATCTCTGGGGCCAACGTCCTGACTTTC	CASSPISGANVLTF
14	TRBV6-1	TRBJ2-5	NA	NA	TGTGCCAGCAGTGCCTTTTTGGTCCCGGAGACCCAGTACTTC	CASSAFLVPETQYF
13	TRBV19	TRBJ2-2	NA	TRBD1	TGTGCCAGTAGAGACAGGGGGCACGGGGAGCTGTTTTTT	CASRDRGHGELFF
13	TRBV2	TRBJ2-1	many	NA	TGTGCCAGCAGGTTCATGACTCTTGGTGAGCAGTTCTTC	CASRFMTLGEQFF
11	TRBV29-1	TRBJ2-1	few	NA	TGCAGCGTTGAGGCCAGAGATGAGCAGTTCTTC	CSVEARDEQFF
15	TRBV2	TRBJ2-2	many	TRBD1	TGTGCCAGCAGTCTCTACAGGGGAAGTCCCGGGGAGCTGTTTTTT	CASSLYRGSPGELFF
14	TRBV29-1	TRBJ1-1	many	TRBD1	TGCAGCGTTGAAGAAGGGGGCATGGGCACTGAAGCTTTCTTT	CSVEEGGMGTEAFF
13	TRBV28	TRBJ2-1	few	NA	TGTGCCAGCATGGAGGGTGGCCACAATGAGCAGTTCTTC	CASMEGGHNEQFF
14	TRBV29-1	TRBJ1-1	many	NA	TGCAGCGTCCTCCCCGGGGGGCCGGGGACTGAAGCTTTCTTT	CSVLPGGPGTEAFF
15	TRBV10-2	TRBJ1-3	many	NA	TGCGCCAGCAGCCAGGCTAGTCTCTCTGGAAACACCATATATTTT	CASSQASLSGNTIYF
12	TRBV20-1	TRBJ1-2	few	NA	TGCAGTGCTAGAGATTTGACAGCTGGCTACACCTTC	CSARDLTAGYTF
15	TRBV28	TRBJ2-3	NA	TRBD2	TGTGCCAGCGGTCCCCTGGGGGGGGGTTCAGATACGCAGTATTTT	CASGPLGGGSDTQYF
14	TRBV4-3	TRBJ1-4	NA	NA	TGCGCCAGCAGCCAATCCGGGGATAGTAGAAAACTGTTTTTT	CASSQSGDSRKLFF
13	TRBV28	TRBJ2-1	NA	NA	TGTGCCAGCAGTCCGACACTCCTCAATGAGCAGTTCTTC	CASSPTLLNEQFF
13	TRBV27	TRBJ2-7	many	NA	TGTGCCAGCAGTCCGCCCCCCCCCCACGAGCAGTACTTC	CASSPPPPHEQYF
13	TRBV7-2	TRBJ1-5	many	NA	TGTGCCAGCAGCTTAGCCTCAGGACTGCCCCAGCATTTT	CASSLASGLPQHF
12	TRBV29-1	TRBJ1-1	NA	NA	TGCAGCGCTAATCAGGGGAACACTGAAGCTTTCTTT	CSANQGNTEAFF
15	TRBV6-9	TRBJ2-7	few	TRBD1	TGTGCCAGCAGTTTCTGGGACAGGGGCTCCTACGAGCAGTACTTC	CASSFWDRGSYEQYF
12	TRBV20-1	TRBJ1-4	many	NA	TGCAGTGCCCTGGAAGGGGCCGAAAAACTGTTTTTT	CSALEGAEKLFF
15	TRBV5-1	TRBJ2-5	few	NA	TGCGCCAGCAGCTGGGATTCCACCCTTCAAGAGACCCAGTACTTC	CASSWDSTLQETQYF
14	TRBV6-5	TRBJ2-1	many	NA	TGTGCCAGCAGTTACGGGGCAACCTACAATGAGCAGTTCTTC	CASSYGATYNEQFF
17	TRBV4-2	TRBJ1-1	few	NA	TGTGCCAGCAGCCAAGTAAGTCCCGGGCAGACGAACACTGAAGCTTTCTTT	CASSQVSPGQTNTEAFF
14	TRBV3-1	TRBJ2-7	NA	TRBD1	TGTGCCAGCAGCCAAGGCAGGGGGTCCTACGAGCAGTACTTC	CASSQGRGSYEQYF
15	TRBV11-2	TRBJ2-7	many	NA	TGTGCCAGCAGCTTAGGCCCGGGCCCATCCTACGAGCAGTACTTC	CASSLGPGPSYEQYF
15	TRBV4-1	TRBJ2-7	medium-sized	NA	TGCGCCAGCAGCCTCCAGTGGGGGTCCCTCTACGAGCAGTACTTC	CASSLQWGSLYEQYF
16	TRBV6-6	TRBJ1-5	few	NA	TGTGCCAGCACTGACCTTAGGGCAGGGCTAAATCAGCCCCAGCATTTT	CASTDLRAGLNQPQHF
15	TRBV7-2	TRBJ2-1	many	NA	TGTGCCAGCAGCCTAAGAGGGTCGGGGAACGGTGAGCAGTTCTTC	CASSLRGSGNGEQFF
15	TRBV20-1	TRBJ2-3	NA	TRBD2	TGCAGTGCTGAACTAGCGGGGGGTTACACAGATACGCAGTATTTT	CSAELAGGYTDTQYF